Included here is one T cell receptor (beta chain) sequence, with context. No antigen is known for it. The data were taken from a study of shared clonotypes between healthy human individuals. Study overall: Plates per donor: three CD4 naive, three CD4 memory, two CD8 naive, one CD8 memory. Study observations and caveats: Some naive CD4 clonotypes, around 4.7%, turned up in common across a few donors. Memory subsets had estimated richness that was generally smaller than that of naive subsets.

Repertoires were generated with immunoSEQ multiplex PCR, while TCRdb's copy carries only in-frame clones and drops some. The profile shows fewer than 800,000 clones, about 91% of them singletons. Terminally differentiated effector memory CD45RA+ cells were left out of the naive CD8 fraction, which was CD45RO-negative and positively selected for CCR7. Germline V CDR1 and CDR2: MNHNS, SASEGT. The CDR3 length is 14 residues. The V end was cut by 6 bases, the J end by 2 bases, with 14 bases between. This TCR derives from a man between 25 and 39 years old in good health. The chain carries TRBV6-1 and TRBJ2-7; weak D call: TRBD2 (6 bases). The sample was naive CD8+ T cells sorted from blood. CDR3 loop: CASSPGSLAYEQYF. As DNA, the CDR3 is TGTGCCAGCAGCCCCGGGAGCTTAGCCTACGAGCAGTACTTC.